This T cell receptor beta chain was recorded in a study of T cell responses to AZD1222 COVID-19 vaccine. This clone came up a few times. Its matching antigen is unknown. V was trimmed by 5 bases and J by 0 bases, leaving 11 bases between them. CDR1 and CDR2 from the germline V gene are SGHTA and FQGTGA. CDR3 length equals 14 residues. Sequencing used immunoSEQ multiplex PCR; TCRdb keeps in-frame clones, though not all of them. The data show some 130,000 clones, around nine tenths seen once. Study-wide results and caveats: Dominant CD4 TCR responses targeted spike regions 160-218 and 743-854. Only six or seven AZD1222 recipients were seropositive at baseline. Repertoires were collected only later (after the peak T cell response had occurred).

This TCR was sampled from an adult in good health. The sample here was peripheral blood, taken on day 0 of AZD1222 vaccination. This chain links TRBV7-3 with TRBJ2-7; D might be TRBD2 (6 bases). The CDR3 DNA reads as TGTGCCAGCAGCCACGGGGGAAGCTCCTACGAGCAGTACTTC. Translating it yields CASSHGGSSYEQYF.